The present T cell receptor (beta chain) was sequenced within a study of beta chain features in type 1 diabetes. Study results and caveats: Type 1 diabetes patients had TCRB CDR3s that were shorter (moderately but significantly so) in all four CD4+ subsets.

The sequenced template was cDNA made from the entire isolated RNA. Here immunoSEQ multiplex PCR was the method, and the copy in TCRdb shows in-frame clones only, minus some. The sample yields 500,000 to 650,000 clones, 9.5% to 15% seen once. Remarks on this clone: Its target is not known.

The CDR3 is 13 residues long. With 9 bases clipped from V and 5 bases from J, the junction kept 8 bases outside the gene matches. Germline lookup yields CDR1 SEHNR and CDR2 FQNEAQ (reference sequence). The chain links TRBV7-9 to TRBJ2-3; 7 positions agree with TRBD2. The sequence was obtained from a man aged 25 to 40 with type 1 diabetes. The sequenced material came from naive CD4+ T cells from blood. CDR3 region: CASGFAGEDTQYF. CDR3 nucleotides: TGTGCCAGTGGGTTCGCGGGGGAAGATACGCAGTATTTT. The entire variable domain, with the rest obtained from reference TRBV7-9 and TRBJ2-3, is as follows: DTGVSQNPRHKITKRGQNVTFRCDPISEHNRLYWYRQTLGQGPEFLTYFQNEAQLEKSRLLSDRFSAERPKGSFSTLEIQRTEQGDSAMYLCASGFAGEDTQYFGPGTRLTVL.